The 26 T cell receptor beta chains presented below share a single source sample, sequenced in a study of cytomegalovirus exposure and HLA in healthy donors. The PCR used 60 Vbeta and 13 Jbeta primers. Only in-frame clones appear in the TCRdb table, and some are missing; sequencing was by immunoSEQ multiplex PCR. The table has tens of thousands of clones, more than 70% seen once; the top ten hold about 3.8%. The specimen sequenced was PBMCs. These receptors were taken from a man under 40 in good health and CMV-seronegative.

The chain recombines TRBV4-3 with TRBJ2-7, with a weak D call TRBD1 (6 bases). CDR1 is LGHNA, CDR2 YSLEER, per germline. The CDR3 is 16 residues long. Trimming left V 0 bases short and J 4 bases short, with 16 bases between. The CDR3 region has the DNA TGCGCCAGCAGCCAAGATGGCGGACAGAGTGGTTACGAGCAGTACTTC. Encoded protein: CASSQDGGQSGYEQYF.

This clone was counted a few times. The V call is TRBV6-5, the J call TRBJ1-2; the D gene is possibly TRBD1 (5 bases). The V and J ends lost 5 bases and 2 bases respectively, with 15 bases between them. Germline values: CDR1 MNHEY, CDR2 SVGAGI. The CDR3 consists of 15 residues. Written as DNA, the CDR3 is TGTGCCAGCAGTCTAGGGGCCCCCACAAACTATGGCTACACCTTC. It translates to CASSLGAPTNYGYTF.

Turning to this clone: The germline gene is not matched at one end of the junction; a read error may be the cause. The CDR3 loop is CASSVDRENEKLFF. CDR3 sequence (DNA): TGTGCCAGCAGTGTAGACAGGGAGAACGAAAAACTGTTTTTT. V gene TRBV9 combines with J gene TRBJ1-4; 7 nucleotides line up with TRBD1. Germline values: CDR1 SGDLS, CDR2 YYNGEE. The CDR3 runs 14 residues.

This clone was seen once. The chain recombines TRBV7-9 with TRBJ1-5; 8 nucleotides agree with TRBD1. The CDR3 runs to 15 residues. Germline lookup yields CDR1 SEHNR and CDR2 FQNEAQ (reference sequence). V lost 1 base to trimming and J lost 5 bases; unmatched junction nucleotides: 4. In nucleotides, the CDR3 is TGTGCCAGCAGCTTAGGGTCAGGGGGCTATCAGCCCCAGCATTTT. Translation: CASSLGSGGYQPQHF.

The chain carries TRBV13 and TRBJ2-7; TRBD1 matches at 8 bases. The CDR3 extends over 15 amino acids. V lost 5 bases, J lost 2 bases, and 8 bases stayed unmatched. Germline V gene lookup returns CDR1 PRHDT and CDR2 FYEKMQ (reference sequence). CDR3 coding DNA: TGTGCCAGCAGCCCAGGACAGGGAACAGCCTACGAGCAGTACTTC. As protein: CASSPGQGTAYEQYF.

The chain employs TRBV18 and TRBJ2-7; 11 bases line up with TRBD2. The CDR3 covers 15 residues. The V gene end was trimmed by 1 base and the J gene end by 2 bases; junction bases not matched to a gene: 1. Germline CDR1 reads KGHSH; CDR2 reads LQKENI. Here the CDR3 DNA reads TGTGCCAGCTCACCACAGACTAGCGGGGCCTACGAGCAGTACTTC. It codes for CASSPQTSGAYEQYF.

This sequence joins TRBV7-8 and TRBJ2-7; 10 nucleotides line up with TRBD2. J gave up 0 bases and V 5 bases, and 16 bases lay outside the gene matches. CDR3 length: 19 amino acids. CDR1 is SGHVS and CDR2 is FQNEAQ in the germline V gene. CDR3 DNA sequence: TGTGCCAGCAGCGCCCAGCGGGGGGGCCGCACGGGGAGCTCCTACGAGCAGTACTTC. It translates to CASSAQRGGRTGSSYEQYF.

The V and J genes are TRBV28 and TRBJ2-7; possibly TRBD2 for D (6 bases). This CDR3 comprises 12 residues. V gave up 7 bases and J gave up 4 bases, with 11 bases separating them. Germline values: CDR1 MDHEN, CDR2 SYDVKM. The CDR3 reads CASTGLLYEQYF. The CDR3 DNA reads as TGTGCCAGCACGGGACTCCTTTACGAGCAGTACTTC. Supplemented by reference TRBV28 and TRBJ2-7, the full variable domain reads DVKVTQSSRYLVKRTGEKVFLECVQDMDHENMFWYRQDPGLGLRLIYFSYDVKMKEKGDIPEGYSVSREKKERFSLILESASTNQTSMYLCASTGLLYEQYFGPGTRLTVT.

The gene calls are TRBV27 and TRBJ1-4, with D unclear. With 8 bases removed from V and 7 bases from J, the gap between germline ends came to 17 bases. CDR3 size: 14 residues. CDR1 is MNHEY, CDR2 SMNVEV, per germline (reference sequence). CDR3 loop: CASALQQRSEKLFF. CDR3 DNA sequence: TGTGCCAGCGCTCTTCAACAGCGGAGTGAAAAACTGTTTTTT.

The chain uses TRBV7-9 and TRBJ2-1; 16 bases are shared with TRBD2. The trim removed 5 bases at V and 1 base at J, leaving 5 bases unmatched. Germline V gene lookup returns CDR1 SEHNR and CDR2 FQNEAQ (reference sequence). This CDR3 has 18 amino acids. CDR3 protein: CASSPGLAGGKSYNEQFF. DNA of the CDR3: TGTGCCAGCAGCCCGGGACTAGCGGGGGGGAAGTCCTACAATGAGCAGTTCTTC.

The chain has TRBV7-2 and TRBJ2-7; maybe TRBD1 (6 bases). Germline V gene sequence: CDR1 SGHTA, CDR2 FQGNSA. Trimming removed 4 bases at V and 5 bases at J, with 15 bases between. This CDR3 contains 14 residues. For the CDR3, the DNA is TGTGCCAGCAGCTCACGAGGGGGACACCACGAGCAGTACTTC. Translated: CASSSRGGHHEQYF.

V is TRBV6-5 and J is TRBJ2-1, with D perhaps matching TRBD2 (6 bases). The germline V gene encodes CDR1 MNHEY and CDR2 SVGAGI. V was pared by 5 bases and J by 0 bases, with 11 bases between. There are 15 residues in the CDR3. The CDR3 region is CASSVDGSSYNEQFF. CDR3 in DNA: TGTGCCAGCAGTGTAGACGGGAGCTCCTACAATGAGCAGTTCTTC.

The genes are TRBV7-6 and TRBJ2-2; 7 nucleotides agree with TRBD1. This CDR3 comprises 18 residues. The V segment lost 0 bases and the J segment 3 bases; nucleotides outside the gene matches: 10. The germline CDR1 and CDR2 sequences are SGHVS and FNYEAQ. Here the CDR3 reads CASSLARERGLYTGELFF. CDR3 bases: TGTGCCAGCAGCTTAGCGCGCGAGAGGGGGCTTTACACCGGGGAGCTGTTTTTT.

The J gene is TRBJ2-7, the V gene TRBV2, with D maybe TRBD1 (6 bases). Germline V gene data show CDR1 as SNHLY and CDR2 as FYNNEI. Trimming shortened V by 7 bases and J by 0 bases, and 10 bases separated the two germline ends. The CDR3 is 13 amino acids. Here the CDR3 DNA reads TGTGCCAGCAACAGGGCCTACTCCTACGAGCAGTACTTC. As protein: CASNRAYSYEQYF.

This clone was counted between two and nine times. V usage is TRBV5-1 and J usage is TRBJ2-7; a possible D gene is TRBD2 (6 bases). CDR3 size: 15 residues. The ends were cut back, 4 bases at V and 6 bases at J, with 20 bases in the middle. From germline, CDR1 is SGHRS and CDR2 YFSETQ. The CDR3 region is CASSPLGNAGLEQYF. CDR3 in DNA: TGCGCCAGCAGCCCCCTTGGCAATGCGGGGCTCGAGCAGTACTTC.

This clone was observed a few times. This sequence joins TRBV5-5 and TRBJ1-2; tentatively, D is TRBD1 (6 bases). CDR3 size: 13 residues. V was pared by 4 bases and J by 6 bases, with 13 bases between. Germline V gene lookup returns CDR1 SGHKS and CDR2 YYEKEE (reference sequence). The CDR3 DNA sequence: TGTGCCAGCAGCCCTGGGCCAGGGGATGGCTACACCTTC. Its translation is CASSPGPGDGYTF.

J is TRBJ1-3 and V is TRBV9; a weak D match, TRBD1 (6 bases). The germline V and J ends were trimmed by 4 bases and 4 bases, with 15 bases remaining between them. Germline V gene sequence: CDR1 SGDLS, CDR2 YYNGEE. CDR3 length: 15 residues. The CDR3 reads CASSPSTGQGNTIYF. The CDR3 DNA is TGTGCCAGCAGCCCAAGCACGGGACAAGGAAACACCATATATTTT.

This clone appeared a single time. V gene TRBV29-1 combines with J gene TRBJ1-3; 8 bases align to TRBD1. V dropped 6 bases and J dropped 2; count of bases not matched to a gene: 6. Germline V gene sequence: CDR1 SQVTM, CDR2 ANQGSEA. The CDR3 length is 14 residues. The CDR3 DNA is TGCAGCGTCTCAGGGGGCCCGACTGGAAACACCATATATTTT. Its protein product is CSVSGGPTGNTIYF.

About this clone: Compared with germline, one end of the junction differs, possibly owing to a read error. CDR3 DNA sequence: TGTGCCAGCAGTCCCAACCGTTGGTCGGGAGGAATCTATAGCTACACCTTC. Protein sequence: CASSPNRWSGGIYSYTF. This sequence joins TRBV27 and TRBJ1-2; D gene uncertain. The CDR3 sequence is 17 residues long. CDR1 is MNHEY and CDR2 is SMNVEV in the germline V gene (reference sequence).

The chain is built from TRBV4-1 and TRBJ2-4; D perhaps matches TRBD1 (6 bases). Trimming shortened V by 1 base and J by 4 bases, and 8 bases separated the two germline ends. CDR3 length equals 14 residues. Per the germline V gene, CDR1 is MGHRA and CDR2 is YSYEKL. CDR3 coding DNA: TGCGCCAGCAGCCAAGGCCAGGGGAAAAACATTCAGTACTTC. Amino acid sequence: CASSQGQGKNIQYF.

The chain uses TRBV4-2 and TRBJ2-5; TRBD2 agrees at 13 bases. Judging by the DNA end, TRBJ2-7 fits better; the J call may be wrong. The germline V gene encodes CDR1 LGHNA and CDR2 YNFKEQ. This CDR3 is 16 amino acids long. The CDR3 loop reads CASSQEGLAGPYEQYF. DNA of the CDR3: TGTGCCAGCAGCCAAGAGGGACTAGCGGGGCCCTACGAGCAGTACTTC.

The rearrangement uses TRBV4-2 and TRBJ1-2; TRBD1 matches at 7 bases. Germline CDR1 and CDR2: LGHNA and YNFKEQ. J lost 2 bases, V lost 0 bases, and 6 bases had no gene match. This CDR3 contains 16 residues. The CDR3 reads CASSQDWDRENYGYTF. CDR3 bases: TGTGCCAGCAGCCAAGATTGGGACAGAGAGAACTATGGCTACACCTTC.

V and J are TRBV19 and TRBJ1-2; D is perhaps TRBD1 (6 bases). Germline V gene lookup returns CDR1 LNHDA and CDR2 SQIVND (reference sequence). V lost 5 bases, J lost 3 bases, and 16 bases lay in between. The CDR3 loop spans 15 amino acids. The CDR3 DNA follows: TGTGCCAGTAGTGAAAACAGGGATTCACACTATGGCTACACCTTC. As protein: CASSENRDSHYGYTF.

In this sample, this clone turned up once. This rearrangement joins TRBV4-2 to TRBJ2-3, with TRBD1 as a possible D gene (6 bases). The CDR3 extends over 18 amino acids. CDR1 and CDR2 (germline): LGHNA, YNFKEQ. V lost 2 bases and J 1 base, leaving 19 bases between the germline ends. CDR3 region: CASSQRVLTGFGTDTQYF. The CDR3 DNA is TGTGCCAGCAGCCAAAGGGTGTTAACAGGGTTCGGCACAGATACGCAGTATTTT.

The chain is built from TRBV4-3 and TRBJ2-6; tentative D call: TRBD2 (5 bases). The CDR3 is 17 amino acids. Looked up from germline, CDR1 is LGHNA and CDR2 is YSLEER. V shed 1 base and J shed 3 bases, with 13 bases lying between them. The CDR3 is CASSQGFRGFGANVLTF. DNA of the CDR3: TGCGCCAGCAGCCAAGGATTTCGCGGGTTTGGGGCCAACGTCCTGACTTTC.

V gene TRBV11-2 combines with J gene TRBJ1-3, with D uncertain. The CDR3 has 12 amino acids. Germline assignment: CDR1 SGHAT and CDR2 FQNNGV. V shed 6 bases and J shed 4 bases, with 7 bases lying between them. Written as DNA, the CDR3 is TGTGCCAGCAGACTTTGGGGAAACACCATATATTTT. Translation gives CASRLWGNTIYF. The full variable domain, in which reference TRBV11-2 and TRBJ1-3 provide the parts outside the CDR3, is EAGVAQSPRYKIIEKRQSVAFWCNPISGHATLYWYQQILGQGPKLLIQFQNNGVVDDSQLPKDRFSAERLKGVDSTLKIQPAKLEDSAVYLCASRLWGNTIYFGEGSWLTVV.